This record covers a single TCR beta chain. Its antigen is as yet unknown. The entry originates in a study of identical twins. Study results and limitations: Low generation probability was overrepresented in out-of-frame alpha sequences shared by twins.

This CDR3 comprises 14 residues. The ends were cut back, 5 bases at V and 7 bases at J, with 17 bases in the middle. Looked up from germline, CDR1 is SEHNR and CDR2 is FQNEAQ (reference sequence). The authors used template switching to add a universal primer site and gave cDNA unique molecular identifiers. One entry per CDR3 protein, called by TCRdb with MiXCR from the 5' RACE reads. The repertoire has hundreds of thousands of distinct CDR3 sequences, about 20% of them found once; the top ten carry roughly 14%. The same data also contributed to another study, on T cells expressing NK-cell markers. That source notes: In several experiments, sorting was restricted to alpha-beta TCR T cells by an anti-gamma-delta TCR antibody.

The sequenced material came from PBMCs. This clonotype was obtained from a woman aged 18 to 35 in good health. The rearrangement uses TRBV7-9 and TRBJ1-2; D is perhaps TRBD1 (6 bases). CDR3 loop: CASSTSRGAGGYTF. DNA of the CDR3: TGTGCCAGCAGCACCTCAAGGGGGGCGGGTGGCTACACCTTC.